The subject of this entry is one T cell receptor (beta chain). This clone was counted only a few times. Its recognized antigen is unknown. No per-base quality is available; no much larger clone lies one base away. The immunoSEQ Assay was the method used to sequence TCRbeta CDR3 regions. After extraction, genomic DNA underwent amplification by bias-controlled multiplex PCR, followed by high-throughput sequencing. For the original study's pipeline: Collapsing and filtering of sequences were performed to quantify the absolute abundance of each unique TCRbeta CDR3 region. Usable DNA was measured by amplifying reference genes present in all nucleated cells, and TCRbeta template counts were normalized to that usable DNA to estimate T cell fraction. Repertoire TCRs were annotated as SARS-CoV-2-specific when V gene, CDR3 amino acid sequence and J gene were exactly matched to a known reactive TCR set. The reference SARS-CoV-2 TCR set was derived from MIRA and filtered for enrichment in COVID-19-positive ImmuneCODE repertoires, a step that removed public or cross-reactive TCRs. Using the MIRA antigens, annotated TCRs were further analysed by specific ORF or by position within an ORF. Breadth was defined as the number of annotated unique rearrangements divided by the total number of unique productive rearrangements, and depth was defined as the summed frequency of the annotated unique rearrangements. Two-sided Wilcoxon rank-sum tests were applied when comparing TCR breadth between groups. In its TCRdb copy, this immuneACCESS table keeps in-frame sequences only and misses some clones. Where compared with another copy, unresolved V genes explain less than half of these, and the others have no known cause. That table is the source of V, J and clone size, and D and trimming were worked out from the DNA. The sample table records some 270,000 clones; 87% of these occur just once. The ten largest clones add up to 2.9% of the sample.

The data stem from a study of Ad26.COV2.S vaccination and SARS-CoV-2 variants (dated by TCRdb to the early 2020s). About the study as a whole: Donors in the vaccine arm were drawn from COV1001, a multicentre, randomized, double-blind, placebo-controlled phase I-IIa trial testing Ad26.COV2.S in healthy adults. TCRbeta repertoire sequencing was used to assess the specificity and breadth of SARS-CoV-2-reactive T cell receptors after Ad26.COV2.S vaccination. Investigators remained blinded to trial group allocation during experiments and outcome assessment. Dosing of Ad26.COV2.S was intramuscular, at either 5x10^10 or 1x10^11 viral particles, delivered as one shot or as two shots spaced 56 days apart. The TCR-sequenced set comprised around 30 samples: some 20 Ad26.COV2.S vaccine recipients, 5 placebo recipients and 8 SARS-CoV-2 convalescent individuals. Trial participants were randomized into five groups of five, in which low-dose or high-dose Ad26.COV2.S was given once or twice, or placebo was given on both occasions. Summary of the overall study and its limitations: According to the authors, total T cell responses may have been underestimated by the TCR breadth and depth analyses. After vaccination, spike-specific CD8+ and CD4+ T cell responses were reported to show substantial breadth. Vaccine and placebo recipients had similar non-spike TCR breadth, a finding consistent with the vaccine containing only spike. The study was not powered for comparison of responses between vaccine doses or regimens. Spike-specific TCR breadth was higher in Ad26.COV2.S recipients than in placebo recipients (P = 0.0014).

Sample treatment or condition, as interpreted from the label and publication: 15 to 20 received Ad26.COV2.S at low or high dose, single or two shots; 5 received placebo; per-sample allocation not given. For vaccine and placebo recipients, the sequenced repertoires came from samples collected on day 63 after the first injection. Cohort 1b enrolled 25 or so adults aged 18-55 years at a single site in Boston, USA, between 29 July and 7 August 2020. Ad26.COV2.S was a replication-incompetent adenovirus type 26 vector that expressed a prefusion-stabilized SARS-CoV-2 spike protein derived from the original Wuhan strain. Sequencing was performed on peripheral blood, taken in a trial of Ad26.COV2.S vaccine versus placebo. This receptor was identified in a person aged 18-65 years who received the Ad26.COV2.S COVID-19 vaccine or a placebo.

In nucleotide form, the sequence is TGTGCCACCAGCACCGCGGGAGGAAAAACCCAGTACTTC. This translates into CATSTAGGKTQYF. The chain is encoded by TRBV15 joined to TRBJ2-5; 8 central nucleotides agree with TRBD2. Spanning cysteine to phenylalanine, the CDR3 consists of 13 amino acids. The DNA shown is the 39-base CDR3, in frame from base 1. The germline V and J ends show losses of 4 bases and 8 bases respectively, and no gene match explains 6 bases of the junction. CDR1 and CDR2 are read off the germline V gene (reference sequence) as LNHNV and YYDKDF.